Sequencing of this T cell receptor beta chain was carried out in a study of T-cell memory formation after mild COVID-19. General study points: Cross-reactive memory apparently joined, as some responding clones appeared in pre-infection memory. Those CD4+ clones that contracted were mainly in CM and EM (CD8+ ones in EMRA).

Only a few counts were recorded for this clonotype. Antigen specificity is unknown. MiXCR was run by TCRdb on the 5' RACE reads, yielding one entry per CDR3 protein. The sample yields approximately 440,000 distinct CDR3 sequences, roughly 20% seen once. Looked up from germline, CDR1 is SGHAT and CDR2 is FQNNGV. The V end was cut by 5 bases, the J end by 2 bases, with 15 bases between. CDR3 length: 15 amino acids. Sequenced input: PBMCs or a T cell subset sorted from them (not recorded which). J is TRBJ2-5 and V is TRBV11-2; D uncertain. This clonotype was obtained from an adult woman who had mild COVID-19 (a few samples of this study predate the infection). Cell type and time point are not known. The CDR3 nucleotides are TGTGCCAGCAGCCAGATTTGGGTAGGACAAGAGACCCAGTACTTC. Translating gives CASSQIWVGQETQYF. The entire variable domain, with the rest obtained from reference TRBV11-2 and TRBJ2-5, is as follows: EAGVAQSPRYKIIEKRQSVAFWCNPISGHATLYWYQQILGQGPKLLIQFQNNGVVDDSQLPKDRFSAERLKGVDSTLKIQPAKLEDSAVYLCASSQIWVGQETQYFGPGTRLLVL.